This T cell receptor beta chain appears in the sequencing data of a study of blood T cells in healthy people across ages. Together with a sample-barcoded 5' primer, a J-beta primer mix was included in a second PCR lasting roughly 6 to 12 cycles. From the 5' RACE reads, TCRdb called clonotypes with MiXCR, one entry per CDR3 protein. The sample includes around 650,000 distinct CDR3 sequences, approximately 40% of them seen just once. The V segment lost 0 bases and the J segment 6 bases; nucleotides outside the gene matches: 5. The CDR3 has 16 residues. Germline assignment: CDR1 LGHDT and CDR2 YNNKEL (reference sequence). This clonotype turned up a few times.

The sample was blood. This chain joins TRBV3-1 and TRBJ1-4, with 9 bases aligning to TRBD1. This TCR was sampled from an elderly man in good health. The CDR3 region is CASSQDHRTGDEKLFF. The CDR3 bases are TGTGCCAGCAGCCAAGATCATAGGACAGGGGATGAAAAACTGTTTTTT. Full variable domain (missing parts from reference TRBV3-1 and TRBJ1-4): DTAVSQTPKYLVTQMGNDKSIKCEQNLGHDTMYWYKQDSKKFLKIMFSYNNKELIINETVPNRFSPKSPDKAHLNLHINSLELGDSAVYFCASSQDHRTGDEKLFFGSGTQLSVL.